This T cell receptor beta chain was captured by sequencing in a study of T cell changes during pregnancy in multiple sclerosis. This CDR3 has 16 residues. V shed 0 bases and J shed 2 bases, with 13 bases lying between them. The germline gives CDR1 LNHNV, CDR2 YYDKDF (reference sequence). Profiled with immunoSEQ multiplex PCR; TCRdb holds only in-frame clones, not every one. The table lists 70,000 to 100,000 clones, 85% to 95% of them singletons. The TCR originated in a female donor with multiple sclerosis, enrolled in a pregnancy study. Specimen: peripheral blood, collected in the first trimester of pregnancy. The chain recombines TRBV15 with TRBJ1-2; no reliable D call. The CDR3 DNA follows: TGTGCCACCAGCAGAGATCGAACGCGCGGCAACTATGGCTACACCTTC. Translated: CATSRDRTRGNYGYTF.